This T cell receptor (beta chain) was profiled in a study of regulatory T cells in long-lasting Graves disease. Germline CDR1 reads MDHEN; CDR2 reads SYDVKM. Losses at the gene ends were 6 bases for V and 0 bases for J; bases not matched to a gene: 6. This CDR3 is built from 18 residues. Time point: persistent/refractory GD, antithyroid drugs over 5 years with positive TRAb. The TCR library was made from RNA that had been extracted from PBMCs in TRIzol. Diagnosis followed American Thyroid Association guidelines for Graves' disease. In regard to this clonotype: Its antigen is not known.

General study points: Only a small sample size was used, which may have cut accuracy. Persistent cases favored TRBV28, TRBJ1-2 and TRBJ2-5. Among persistent patients, a larger number of public clonotypes were shared (approximately 3,000) than among newly diagnosed patients (just over 950).

Assembly of TCR beta libraries relied on iRepertoire HTBI primers together with Arm-PCR of CDR3 regions. TCRdb passed the multiplex PCR reads through MiXCR, listing each CDR3 protein once. Of about 470,000 distinct CDR3 sequences in the sample, under 25% were seen once. This chain links TRBV28 with TRBJ1-6, with TRBD1 identical over 12 bases. The sequences come from peripheral blood mononuclear cells (PBMCs), collected when the disease was refractory, from a patient treated with antithyroid drugs. This TCR was recovered from a female donor with Graves disease. The DNA of the CDR3 is TGTGCCAGCAGCCTACCGGGACAGGGGGCCTCCTATAATTCACCCCTCCACTTT. Translated, it gives CASSLPGQGASYNSPLHF.